Each of the 6 T cell receptor beta chains below was sequenced from the same sample in a study of T cell responses to AZD1222 COVID-19 vaccine (dated by TCRdb to the early 2020s). The library came from the immunoSEQ multiplex PCR assay. Held by TCRdb, this immuneACCESS table contains in-frame sequences only and omits some clones. Under half of the omission traces to an unresolved V gene where checked; the cause of the rest is unknown. For this sample there are approximately 140,000 clones; 70% to 90% appear just once. Jointly, the top ten make up 5.5% of the sample. In the paper's terms, the time point label means: baseline before first vaccination. This sample comprised peripheral blood, obtained on day 0 of AZD1222 vaccination. These receptors all stem from an adult in good health.

The genes are TRBV7-2 and TRBJ1-2; D is perhaps TRBD1 (5 bases). This CDR3 region has 12 residues. V was clipped by 5 bases and J by 7 bases, with 11 bases between them. Germline values: CDR1 SGHTA, CDR2 FQGNSA. The CDR3: CASSPRTTGYTF. The CDR3 coding sequence is TGTGCCAGCAGCCCAAGGACAACTGGCTACACCTTC.

In DNA, the CDR3 is TGTGCCAGCAGCCCTAGAGGCGGGACAGGGGGTGGCTACACCTTC. Translation gives CASSPRGGTGGGYTF. The V call is TRBV11-2, the J call TRBJ1-2, with 11 positions matching TRBD1. The germline V gene encodes CDR1 SGHAT and CDR2 FQNNGV. Losses at the gene ends were 5 bases for V and 7 bases for J; bases not matched to a gene: 9. This CDR3 region has 15 residues.

J is TRBJ1-5 and V is TRBV6-5; possibly TRBD1 for D (6 bases). Trimming pared 5 bases from V and 2 bases from J, leaving 13 bases between. The CDR3 runs to 15 residues. Germline CDR1 reads MNHEY; CDR2 reads SVGAGI. The CDR3 sequence is CASSRIEGGNQPQHF. DNA for the CDR3: TGTGCCAGCAGTAGGATCGAGGGGGGCAATCAGCCCCAGCATTTT.

The chain combines TRBV11-2 with TRBJ1-5; maybe TRBD1 (5 bases). The CDR3 covers 15 residues. Germline V CDR1 and CDR2: SGHAT, FQNNGV. V lost 5 bases and J 6 bases, leaving 17 bases between the germline ends. The CDR3 DNA reads TGTGCCAGCAGCCCCTTTGGGGGGATGGGTCAGCCCCAGCATTTT. It translates to CASSPFGGMGQPQHF.

The chain combines TRBV4-3 with TRBJ1-6; weak D call: TRBD1 (6 bases). Trimming removed 0 bases at V and 6 bases at J, with 9 bases between. In germline, CDR1 is LGHNA, CDR2 YSLEER. There are 15 residues in the CDR3. CDR3 in DNA: TGCGCCAGCAGCCAAGACAGGGGTGGTAATTCACCCCTCCACTTT. Its translation is CASSQDRGGNSPLHF.

This chain links TRBV27 with TRBJ2-7, with 7 bases matching TRBD2. CDR3 length: 13 amino acids. The J segment lost 5 bases and the V segment lost 2 bases, leaving 3 bases of the junction unmatched. CDR1 and CDR2 (germline): MNHEY, SMNVEV (reference sequence). This CDR3 is CASSLRGDHEQYF. DNA for the CDR3: TGTGCCAGCAGTTTACGGGGGGACCACGAGCAGTACTTC.